One and the same sample provided the 10 T cell receptor beta chains below, sequenced in a study of blood T cell repertoires in COVID-19 (dated by TCRdb to about 2020). The library was made by the immunoSEQ multiplex PCR assay. TCRdb took this table from immuneACCESS and kept in-frame rearrangements with V and J called. Such tables lack part of the clones; where checked against another copy, unresolved V genes explain under half of the gap, and the rest is unexplained. For this sample the table gives a few hundred thousand clones, of which less than 90% were detected only once. The top ten clonotypes cover under 8.5% of the sample. The specimen was peripheral blood. The receptor source for this set is a woman aged 55-70 years with COVID-19, enrolled during active disease.

This clone was seen only a few times. Other nucleotide sequences in the sample specify the same CDR3. The gene calls are TRBV2 and TRBJ1-5; 9 nucleotides match TRBD1. CDR1 SNHLY and CDR2 FYNNEI come from the germline V gene. The CDR3 runs to 14 residues. J lost 2 bases, V lost 4 bases, and 0 bases had no gene match. The CDR3 loop reads CASSGTGGNQPQHF. The CDR3 DNA is TGTGCCAGCAGTGGGACAGGGGGCAATCAGCCCCAGCATTTT. Full variable domain (remainder filled in from reference TRBV2 and TRBJ1-5): EPEVTQTPSHQVTQMGQEVILRCVPISNHLYFYWYRQILGQKVEFLVSFYNNEISEKSEIFDDQFSVERPDGSNFTLKIRSTKLEDSAMYFCASSGTGGNQPQHFGDGTRLSIL.

This clone has only a few counts. The chain employs TRBV18 and TRBJ1-2; maybe TRBD1 (6 bases). This CDR3 is 14 amino acids long. Trimming shortened V by 3 bases and J by 6 bases, and 14 bases separated the two germline ends. Looked up from germline, CDR1 is KGHSH and CDR2 is LQKENI. In DNA form, the CDR3 reads TGTGCCAGCTCACCCCCCTCGGGGGGGCATGGCTACACCTTC. It yields the protein CASSPPSGGHGYTF.

This clone was counted only a few times. The chain links TRBV10-1 to TRBJ2-7, with 7 bases aligning to TRBD1. V lost 4 bases to trimming and J lost 3 bases; unmatched junction nucleotides: 6. The CDR3 length is 14 residues. CDR1 is WNHNN, CDR2 SYGVQD, per germline (reference sequence). The CDR3 nucleotides are TGCGCCAGCAGTGTTGGGACAGCTGGCTACGAGCAGTACTTC. Translation gives CASSVGTAGYEQYF.

The chain carries TRBV6-5 and TRBJ2-4; 7 bases are shared with TRBD1. The CDR3 is made up of 15 amino acids. V gave up 6 bases and J gave up 7 bases; unmatched junction bases: 12. CDR1 is MNHEY and CDR2 is SVGAGI in the germline V gene. CDR3: CASSTPNRGDNIQYF. CDR3 nucleotide sequence: TGTGCCAGCAGCACGCCCAACAGGGGTGATAACATTCAGTACTTC.

CDR3 coding DNA: TGTGCCAGCAGCACTTCAAACTATGGCTACACCTTC. Its protein product is CASSTSNYGYTF. V usage is TRBV13 and J usage is TRBJ1-2, with unresolved D. The V end lost 5 bases, the J end lost 2 bases, and 6 bases lay between the germline ends. CDR3 length: 12 amino acids. Germline V gene sequence: CDR1 PRHDT, CDR2 FYEKMQ (reference sequence).

This clone has only a few counts. The chain couples TRBV18 to TRBJ2-7; 9 bases align to TRBD1. Per the germline V gene, CDR1 is KGHSH and CDR2 is LQKENI. The CDR3 consists of 14 residues. The V gene end was trimmed by 3 bases and the J gene end by 4 bases; junction bases not matched to a gene: 4. CDR3 bases: TGTGCCAGCTCACCCCGGGACAGGGTGTACGAGCAGTACTTC. This translates into CASSPRDRVYEQYF.

This sequence joins TRBV10-3 and TRBJ2-1, with 11 bases matching TRBD2. CDR3 length: 16 residues. Per germline, CDR1 ENHRY and CDR2 SYGVKD. Trimming cost V 3 bases and J 7 bases; bases outside gene matches: 8. CDR3 sequence: CAISDPTSGGQNEQFF. CDR3 coding DNA: TGTGCCATCAGTGACCCCACTAGCGGGGGCCAAAATGAGCAGTTCTTC.

This clone was recorded only once. The chain joins TRBV5-1 to TRBJ2-1; D is perhaps TRBD2 (5 bases). Trimming shortened V by 2 bases and J by 4 bases, and 10 bases separated the two germline ends. CDR3 length equals 14 residues. From germline, CDR1 is SGHRS and CDR2 YFSETQ. The CDR3 DNA reads as TGCGCCAGCAGCTTAGAAGCGGAGTACAATGAGCAGTTCTTC. Residues: CASSLEAEYNEQFF.

The rearrangement uses TRBV12-5 and TRBJ1-1; D not resolved. Looked up from germline, CDR1 is LGHNT and CDR2 is FRNRAP. Trimming stripped 7 bases from V and 0 bases from J, with 9 bases between. The CDR3 is 13 residues long. The CDR3 region is CASAEQMNTEAFF. In DNA, the CDR3 is TGTGCTAGTGCGGAGCAAATGAACACTGAAGCTTTCTTT.

CDR3 protein: CASSLEGVNYGYTF. CDR3 DNA: TGTGCCAGCAGCTTGGAGGGGGTTAACTATGGCTACACCTTC. The J gene is TRBJ1-2, the V gene TRBV5-4, with TRBD1 as a possible D gene (6 bases). V gave up 0 bases and J gave up 1 base, with 7 bases separating them. The CDR3 is 14 residues long. Germline-derived CDR1 and CDR2 are SGHNT and YYREEE (reference sequence).